A selection of T cell receptor beta chains follows, all from one sample in a study of blood T cell repertoires in COVID-19. Generated by immunoSEQ multiplex PCR, the TCRdb table keeps only in-frame clones and is missing some. This sample has roughly 200,000 clones, with 70% to 85% found just once. Material: peripheral blood. The receptor set was obtained from a human donor in a cohort sampled during active COVID-19. CDR3s include the opening cysteine and the closing phenylalanine or tryptophan. Fields, in order: V gene, J gene, clone size, D gene, CDR3 protein, CDR3 DNA. A D gene is named only where the DNA matches it firmly. Only part of the rows carry a size: once, few, many, or a class if the clone is expanded.

V: TRBV20-1
J: TRBJ2-2
size: .
D: .
CDR3: CSASRQGANTGELFF
DNA: TGCAGTGCTAGTCGGCAGGGCGCGAACACCGGGGAGCTGTTTTTT

V: TRBV14
J: TRBJ2-1
size: .
D: TRBD1
CDR3: CASSQGPDRALSLYNEQFF
DNA: TGTGCCAGCAGCCAAGGCCCGGACAGGGCCCTTTCCCTTTACAATGAGCAGTTCTTC

V: TRBV7-9
J: TRBJ1-4
size: .
D: .
CDR3: CASRPTDSNEKLFF
DNA: TGTGCCAGCAGACCGACAGATAGTAATGAAAAACTGTTTTTT

V: TRBV28
J: TRBJ1-6
size: .
D: TRBD1
CDR3: CASSPDRDNSPLHF
DNA: TGTGCCAGCAGTCCGGACAGGGATAATTCACCCCTCCACTTT

V: TRBV7-8
J: TRBJ1-4
size: once
D: .
CDR3: CASKRNQGYLNEKLFF
DNA: TGTGCCTCAAAGAGGAATCAAGGCTACTTAAATGAAAAACTGTTTTTT

V: TRBV28
J: TRBJ1-5
size: .
D: TRBD1
CDR3: CASSWLTGSNQPQHF
DNA: TGTGCCAGCAGTTGGTTGACAGGGAGCAATCAGCCCCAGCATTTT

V: TRBV10-3
J: TRBJ1-2
size: .
D: .
CDR3: CAIKAGDTYGYTF
DNA: TGTGCCATCAAGGCAGGGGATACCTATGGCTACACCTTC

V: TRBV7-9
J: TRBJ2-7
size: .
D: TRBD2
CDR3: CASSLVNSGIGEQYF
DNA: TGTGCCAGCAGCTTAGTGAATAGCGGGATCGGCGAGCAGTACTTC

V: TRBV7-6
J: TRBJ2-5
size: .
D: .
CDR3: CASSIGSSETQYF
DNA: TGTGCCAGCAGCATCGGGAGTTCGGAGACCCAGTACTTC

V: TRBV28
J: TRBJ2-3
size: .
D: TRBD2
CDR3: CASSLWGRGPTDTQYF
DNA: TGTGCCAGCAGTTTATGGGGGAGGGGACCCACAGATACGCAGTATTTT

V: TRBV10-3
J: TRBJ1-1
size: few
D: TRBD1
CDR3: CAISESDREDTEAFF
DNA: TGTGCCATCAGTGAGTCCGACAGGGAGGACACTGAAGCTTTCTTT

V: TRBV5-1
J: TRBJ2-1
size: .
D: .
CDR3: CASSLRSSYNEQFF
DNA: TGCGCCAGCAGCTTGAGGAGCTCCTACAATGAGCAGTTCTTC

V: TRBV9
J: TRBJ2-2
size: .
D: .
CDR3: CASSAQGLTGELFF
DNA: TGTGCCAGCAGCGCTCAGGGTCTTACCGGGGAGCTGTTTTTT